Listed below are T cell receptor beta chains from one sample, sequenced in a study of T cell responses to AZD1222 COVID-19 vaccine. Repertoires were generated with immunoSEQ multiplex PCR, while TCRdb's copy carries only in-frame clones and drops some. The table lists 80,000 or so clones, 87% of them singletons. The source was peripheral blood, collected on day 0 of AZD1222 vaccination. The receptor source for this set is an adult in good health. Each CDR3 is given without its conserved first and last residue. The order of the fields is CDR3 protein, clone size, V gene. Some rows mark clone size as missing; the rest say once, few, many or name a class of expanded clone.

ASSDSGPNNYGYT	once	TRBV19
ASSEEGQGGQPQH	-	TRBV10-2
ASSQGLQTYGYT	few	TRBV4-1
ASSLVSGPEGYT	-	TRBV7-2
AWTPGQGYNEQF	-	TRBV30
SVASPGLAGHTGELF	-	TRBV29-1
ASREPGRGDTQY	-	TRBV7-3
ASSLGLKGEAF	once	TRBV7-6
ASSGQGPFSNQPQH	-	TRBV21-1
ASSPPGRRGTDGYT	-	TRBV18
ASSTGQGGPEAF	-	TRBV6-5
ASSFGPGESYEQY	-	TRBV7-2
ASSTYRTALVETQY	-	TRBV7-9
ASSPGLANEKLF	once	TRBV19